This TCR beta chain was obtained from a study of CD8 T cells in ankylosing spondylitis (dated by TCRdb to 2016 to 2017). For the wider study: The study profiled T cell receptor beta repertoires in healthy donors and ankylosing spondylitis patients to find disease-linked TCR variants. The whole study cohort included 95 to 130 healthy donors and around 24 ankylosing spondylitis patients. Peripheral blood samples were taken, and synovial fluid was additionally collected from ankylosing spondylitis patients. The paper as a whole reports these results and caveats: The disease-linked clones showed a CD8+ phenotype and occurred at relatively low frequencies in peripheral blood. Some TCR beta motif variants had previously been reported in synovial fluid and blood of reactive arthritis patients, which suggested common disease-initiation mechanisms. According to the report, matched synovial fluid samples from ankylosing spondylitis patients were significantly enriched for the disease-linked clones. Blood from ankylosing spondylitis patients appeared to be characterized by a TCR beta motif made up of several highly homologous amino acid variants.

Reads for this sample came from an Illumina HiSeq 2500. Quantitative 5'-RACE with molecular barcodes was used to prepare TCR beta libraries. From the authors' description of their analysis: Disease-linked TCR variants were identified with a new computational method built on a probabilistic model of VDJ rearrangement. TCRdb handled the public reads itself, with Q25 trimming in fastp and clone calling in MiXCR, and kept productive beta chains. Rows merge per CDR3 protein into single entries with the most common DNA and genes. The V and J calls were determined by TCRdb, not by the authors. For this sample there are about 460,000 distinct CDR3 sequences; roughly 5.3% appear just once. The top ten clones comprise 3.5% of the sample. This clonotype was seen many times. Its antigen is still unknown. No base qualities exist here, and no much larger clone lies one base off it. Its CDR3 holds 15 amino acids, cysteine through phenylalanine. The entry retains the CDR3 DNA only, 45 bases that are in frame from base 1. In the germline V gene, CDR1 corresponds to LGHNT and CDR2 to FRNRAP. Compared with germline, V lacks 1 base and J lacks 0 bases; bases without a gene match: 1.

This TCR was recovered from a male donor with ankylosing spondylitis. Sequenced sample: blood, either unsorted or a sorted T cell fraction (not recorded which). The chain links TRBV12-5 with TRBJ1-1; 8 bases in between match TRBD1. The CDR3 region reads CASGLGTGLNTEAFF. The sequenced DNA: TGTGCTAGTGGTTTGGGGACAGGGTTGAACACTGAAGCTTTCTTT.